This T cell receptor beta chain is drawn from a study of T cells in Graves' hyperthyroidism and ophthalmopathy. This clonotype was seen more than once but under ten times. Amplified TCR beta CDR3 regions came from RNA transcripts. During a first-round RT-PCR of the TCR CDR3, the HTBI primer set was used. TCRdb processed the multiplex PCR reads anew with MiXCR; each CDR3 protein has one entry. The sample shows some 500,000 distinct CDR3 sequences, more than 15% of them seen only once. The sequenced material came from blood. The sequence was collected from a woman aged 25 to 39 with Graves' ophthalmopathy.

This chain's CDR3 is CASSFPDSVHGYTF. The CDR3 region has the DNA TGTGCCAGCAGCTTTCCTGACAGTGTTCATGGCTACACCTTC. The V gene is TRBV5-8, the J gene TRBJ1-2; a possible D gene is TRBD1 (5 bases). Trimming shortened V by 2 bases and J by 6 bases, and 14 bases separated the two germline ends. The CDR3 extends over 14 amino acids. Germline CDR1 is SGHTS and CDR2 is YDEGEE.